This is a list of T cell receptor beta chains from one sample in a study of blood T cell repertoires in COVID-19. Profiled with immunoSEQ multiplex PCR; TCRdb holds only in-frame clones, not every one. The sample carries about 9,900 clones, about 81% recorded once. The sequencing input was peripheral blood. Every receptor here comes from a man aged 55 to 70 with active COVID-19. CDR3s include the opening cysteine and the closing phenylalanine or tryptophan. A D gene is named only where the DNA matches it firmly. Rows give clone size only sometimes, using once, few, many, or a class for an expanded clone.

d_call | clone_size | j_call | v_call | cdr3_nt | cdr3_aa
. | . | TRBJ2-7 | TRBV21-1 | TGTGCCAGCAGCACCCCGGACAGGGTTTACGAGCAGTACTTC | CASSTPDRVYEQYF
. | . | TRBJ1-2 | TRBV6-1 | TGTGCCATCAGAGAAGGACAGTTTGGCTACACCTTC | CAIREGQFGYTF
. | . | TRBJ1-1 | TRBV5-1 | TGCGCCAGCAGCTCGGGACTGATGAACACTGAAGCTTTCTTT | CASSSGLMNTEAFF
TRBD1 | . | TRBJ2-2 | TRBV28 | TGTGCCAGCAGTAGTACTCGGGACAGGGGAACGACCGGGGAGCTGTTTTTT | CASSSTRDRGTTGELFF
. | few | TRBJ1-5 | TRBV6-6 | TGTGCCAGCAGTTATCACCCCGACAGGACCAATCAGCCCCAGCATTTT | CASSYHPDRTNQPQHF
. | . | TRBJ2-5 | TRBV2 | TGTGCCAGCAGTGGAGGTCGGCAGCCCCAAGAGACCCAGTACTTC | CASSGGRQPQETQYF
TRBD1 | . | TRBJ2-2 | TRBV7-2 | TGTGCCAGCAGCTTAGTAGTGGGGACAGGGTCCACCGGGGAGCTGTTTTTT | CASSLVVGTGSTGELFF
. | . | TRBJ2-3 | TRBV12-3/TRBV12-4 | TGTGCCAGCAGTTTGGGCTTGACAGATACGCAGTATTTT | CASSLGLTDTQYF
TRBD2 | . | TRBJ2-2 | TRBV7-2 | TGTGCCAGCAGCTCGCGGACTAGCGGGGGGGCGGGCACCGGGGAGCTGTTTTTT | CASSSRTSGGAGTGELFF
TRBD1 | medium-sized | TRBJ1-5 | TRBV4-3 | TGCGCCAGCAGCCAAGAATTCCCGGGACAGCTCAATCAGCCCCAGCATTTT | CASSQEFPGQLNQPQHF
. | . | TRBJ2-2 | TRBV9 | TGTGCCAGCAGCGTAGAATTGCGGTACACCGGGGAGCTGTTTTTT | CASSVELRYTGELFF
. | . | TRBJ1-4 | TRBV4-3 | TGCGCCAGCAGCCAAGATCTTGGGGCAGGGGAGGAAAAACTGTTTTTT | CASSQDLGAGEEKLFF
. | . | TRBJ1-5 | TRBV10-3 | TGTGCCATCAGCCAGGGGTCTCAGCCCCAGCATTTT | CAISQGSQPQHF
. | . | TRBJ2-1 | TRBV7-2 | TGTGCCAGCAACAGTGTTCTCCTCAATGAGCAGTTCTTC | CASNSVLLNEQFF
TRBD1 | . | TRBJ2-1 | TRBV12-5 | TGTGCTAGTGGTTTGGGGACAGGGATTGATGAGCAGTTCTTC | CASGLGTGIDEQFF
. | . | TRBJ2-3 | TRBV7-8 | TGTGCCAGCAGCCGGGGCCCTGGGGGGGATACGCAGTATTTT | CASSRGPGGDTQYF
. | . | TRBJ2-1 | TRBV4-3 | TGCGCCAGCAGCCAAGATTTAAGATATAGTTTCAATGAGCAGTTCTTC | CASSQDLRYSFNEQFF
. | . | TRBJ2-1 | TRBV5-8 | TGTGCCAGCAGCCCGAGACGTGGAGGGGATGAGCAGTTCTTC | CASSPRRGGDEQFF
. | . | TRBJ2-4 | TRBV12-3/TRBV12-4 | TGTGCCAGCAGTTTTGAAGGGAGAAACATTCAGTACTTC | CASSFEGRNIQYF
TRBD1 | . | TRBJ1-1 | TRBV7-9 | TGTGCCAGCAGCTTAACAGGGGCCGCTTTCTTT | CASSLTGAAFF
TRBD1 | . | TRBJ1-5 | TRBV24-1 | TGTGCCACCAGTGATTCAAGTGGACAGGGGGCAAGACGGCCCCAGCATTTT | CATSDSSGQGARRPQHF
TRBD1 | . | TRBJ1-2 | TRBV7-2 | TGTGCCAGCAGCTTAGCTGACAGGGACGGCTACACCTTC | CASSLADRDGYTF
TRBD1 | . | TRBJ1-1 | TRBV3-1/TRBV3-2 | TGTGCCAGCAGTCTTGGACAGGGGAACACTGAAGCTTTCTTT | CASSLGQGNTEAFF
TRBD2 | . | TRBJ2-1 | TRBV7-3 | TGTGCCAGCAGCTCGTCTAGCGGGACGCGGGAGCAGTTCTTC | CASSSSSGTREQFF